This is a list of T cell receptor beta chains from one sample in a study of post-analysis software for immune sequencing data. TCRdb itself ran the PCR reads through MiXCR, one entry per CDR3 protein. The sample has roughly 430,000 distinct CDR3 sequences; about 39% are singletons. The sequenced sample was blood. The origin of the receptors is a girl aged 2 to 9 with multiple sclerosis. Each CDR3 is given with its conserved first and last residue. The D gene is left open where the match is weak. The size field is filled for only some rows; it gives once, few, many or a size class.

many | - | TRBJ1-2 | TRBV5-5 | CASSQDGDGYTF | TGTGCCAGCAGCCAGGACGGAGATGGCTACACCTTC
once | - | TRBJ1-5 | TRBV12-3/TRBV12-4 | CASSFIVDYDNQPQHF | TGTGCCAGCAGTTTTATCGTTGATTATGATAATCAGCCCCAGCATTTT
few | TRBD2 | TRBJ2-1 | TRBV28 | CASSTGLAGGYNEQFF | TGTGCCAGCAGTACCGGACTAGCGGGGGGCTACAATGAGCAGTTCTTC
- | TRBD1 | TRBJ2-7 | TRBV2 | CASRVDRGHEQYF | TGTGCCAGCAGGGTGGACAGGGGCCACGAGCAGTACTTC
- | - | TRBJ2-4 | TRBV5-1 | CASSLRSSGNEQYF | TGCGCCAGCAGCCTCCGATCTTCAGGGAATGAGCAGTACTTC
few | - | TRBJ2-1 | TRBV4-3 | CASSQGGAELSYGEQFF | TGCGCCAGCAGCCAAGGAGGGGCGGAACTCTCATACGGTGAGCAGTTCTTC
few | - | TRBJ2-1 | TRBV13 | CASSPIRAVQFF | TGTGCCAGCAGTCCTATAAGGGCCGTACAGTTCTTC
few | TRBD1 | TRBJ2-5 | TRBV13 | CASSPDREQETQYF | TGTGCCAGCAGCCCGGACAGGGAACAAGAGACCCAGTACTTC
few | - | TRBJ1-1 | TRBV5-1 | CASSPGLNTEAFF | TGCGCCAGCAGCCCCGGGCTCAACACTGAAGCTTTCTTT
few | - | TRBJ2-3 | TRBV24-1 | CATRDGARDTQYF | TGTGCCACCAGGGACGGAGCTCGGGATACGCAGTATTTT
- | - | TRBJ2-7 | TRBV12-3/TRBV12-4 | CASSLRGQVGYF | TGTGCCAGCAGTTTGCGGGGGCAAGTGGGGTACTTC
- | TRBD1 | TRBJ2-1 | TRBV5-1 | CASSPGQGAPLYNEQFF | TGCGCCAGCAGCCCCGGACAGGGCGCCCCTCTATACAATGAGCAGTTCTTC
- | - | TRBJ2-1 | TRBV20-1 | CSFGSYEQFF | TGCAGTTTTGGGTCCTACGAGCAGTTCTTC
- | TRBD1 | TRBJ1-6 | TRBV4-1 | CASSPPRTGQSSPLHF | TGCGCCAGCAGCCCGCCCCGGACAGGGCAGAGCTCACCCCTCCACTTT
- | - | TRBJ1-5 | TRBV3-1 | CASSQGPNQPQHF | TGTGCCAGCAGCCAGGGTCCCAATCAGCCCCAGCATTTT
- | - | TRBJ2-3 | TRBV29-1 | CSVSRATDTQYF | TGCAGCGTTTCCCGGGCGACAGATACGCAGTATTTT
- | - | TRBJ1-1 | TRBV2 | CATQFLILNTEAFF | TGTGCCACCCAGTTCCTGATCTTGAACACTGAAGCTTTCTTT
- | - | TRBJ1-2 | TRBV15 | CATSSLLGVANYGYTF | TGTGCCACCAGCAGTTTGTTGGGGGTAGCTAACTATGGCTACACCTTC
few | TRBD2 | TRBJ2-7 | TRBV10-3 | CAISEGVSGTTYEQYF | TGTGCCATCAGTGAGGGGGTTAGCGGGACCACCTACGAGCAGTACTTC
- | - | TRBJ2-5 | TRBV9 | CASSVGGDQETQYF | TGTGCCAGCAGCGTAGGCGGCGACCAAGAGACCCAGTACTTC